This T cell receptor beta chain derives from a study of persistence of HIV-infected CD4 T cells. Turning to the study itself: Multiple blood draws of up to about 200 mL, except two donors with single leukapheresis.

This was the immunoSEQ version 4 assay in survey mode. Method: immunoSEQ multiplex PCR; TCRdb's copy keeps in-frame clones and lacks some. The data contain roughly 30,000 clones, roughly four fifths of them singletons. Cells were stimulated with CMV-infected fibroblast lysates at approximately 10 ug/mL. CD40L/CD69 double-negative CD45RO-high memory CD4+ T cells were collected. The CDR3 length is 14 residues. Trimming removed 4 bases from V and 3 bases from J; junction bases left unmatched: 1. Germline V gene sequence: CDR1 LNHDA, CDR2 SQIVND (reference sequence). Details on this clone: No antigen is known for it.

V is TRBV19 and J is TRBJ1-2; 11 bases fit TRBD1. This TCR was recovered from an adult man with HIV who was CMV-seropositive. This material consisted of CD4+ T cells sorted from PBMCs after approximately 19-hour stimulation, taken from a patient who received antiretroviral therapy. CDR3 protein: CASSRTGGDYGYTF. CDR3 nucleotides: TGTGCCAGTAGTAGGACAGGGGGCGACTATGGCTACACCTTC.